This T cell receptor beta chain was documented in a study of blood T cell repertoires in COVID-19. Study-level information: From the United States, Italy and Spain came samples of acute and convalescent COVID-19.

The V gene lost 0 bases and the J gene lost 6 bases, with 13 bases spanning the gap. The germline gives CDR1 SGDLS, CDR2 YYNGEE. CDR3 length: 15 residues. This clone has a single count. Sequencing used immunoSEQ multiplex PCR; TCRdb keeps in-frame clones, though not all of them. The sample contains 150,000 to 200,000 clones, approximately 81% of which appear only once. Recruits, aged roughly 18 to 90 years, lived in 20 to 30 US areas. Cohorts were determined from participant-reported clinical history. Symptom resolution, clearance, or two negative PCRs marked donors in Cohort 3 as recovered. This chain connects TRBV9 to TRBJ2-1, with D uncertain. The sequenced sample consisted of PBMCs or T cells enriched from blood (not recorded which). The origin of this receptor is a woman between 45 and 65 years old who had recovered from COVID-19. CDR3 DNA: TGTGCCAGCAGCGTAGACGCGTTTTACGTCAATGAGCAGTTCTTC. Translated, it gives CASSVDAFYVNEQFF.